Listed below are T cell receptor beta chains from one sample, sequenced in a study of identical twins. MiXCR was run by TCRdb on the 5' RACE reads, yielding one entry per CDR3 protein. Altogether some 690,000 distinct CDR3 sequences are present, 21% being singletons, with the ten largest covering 4.3%. These data were likewise used in another study, on T cells expressing NK-cell markers.

The sample was PBMCs. All receptors derive from a woman under 30 in good health. Each CDR3 is given with its conserved first and last residue. The D gene is left open where the match is weak. Expanded clones are given a class, and other clones once, few, many or no size at all.

>TRBV7-9|TRBJ2-3|.|.
TGTGCCAGCAGCTTCCTAGGAACAGCAACAGATACGCAGTATTTT
CASSFLGTATDTQYF
>TRBV5-8|TRBJ2-7|.|.
TGTGCCAGCAGCCAACGGGGGTCCCGCGACTTCTACGAGCAGTACTTC
CASSQRGSRDFYEQYF
>TRBV7-9|TRBJ2-7|TRBD1|.
TGTGCCAGCAGCCTAACAGGGGGCGCCGAGCAGTACTTC
CASSLTGGAEQYF
>TRBV9|TRBJ2-1|.|.
TGTGCCAGCAGCGGTCCCCGGGACGCACCTACCGGCGATGAGCAGTTCTTC
CASSGPRDAPTGDEQFF
>TRBV6-2/TRBV6-3|TRBJ2-1|.|many
TGTGCCAGCAGCCTTGTAGCTCCAGGGAGCTCCTACAATGAGCAGTTCTTC
CASSLVAPGSSYNEQFF
>TRBV20-1|TRBJ2-3|TRBD2|few
TGCAGTGCTAGAGATCTGCGGGACGGGGGGAGAGATACGCAGTATTTT
CSARDLRDGGRDTQYF
>TRBV27|TRBJ2-5|TRBD2|many
TGTGCCAGCAGTCCCCTAGCGGGGCCCACCCAGTACTTC
CASSPLAGPTQYF
>TRBV20-1|TRBJ1-2|TRBD1|few
TGCAGTGCTCCGGGACAGGGTTCCGATGGCTACACCTTC
CSAPGQGSDGYTF
>TRBV15|TRBJ2-5|.|once
TGTGCCACCAGCAGAGCGGGATACCAAGAGACCCAGTACTTC
CATSRAGYQETQYF
>TRBV7-2|TRBJ2-3|.|.
TGTGCCAGCAGCTCCTCGGACAGCACAGATACGCAGTATTTT
CASSSSDSTDTQYF
>TRBV29-1|TRBJ2-5|TRBD2|few
TGCAGCGTCGGGGTCCTAGCGGGGCAAGAGACCCAGTACTTC
CSVGVLAGQETQYF
>TRBV7-2|TRBJ2-5|.|.
TGTGCCAGCAGCCCTCGACAGAACCAAGAGACCCAGTACTTC
CASSPRQNQETQYF
>TRBV5-1|TRBJ2-1|.|.
TGCGCCAGCAGCTTGGGGGACATCCCCTACAATGAGCAGTTCTTC
CASSLGDIPYNEQFF
>TRBV10-1|TRBJ2-1|.|.
TGCGCCAGCAGTGAAGTGAATAATGAGCAGTTCTTC
CASSEVNNEQFF
>TRBV18|TRBJ2-2|TRBD2|once
TGTGCCAGCTCACCACGGTCGTTAGGGACTAGGAACACCGGGGAGCTGTTTTTT
CASSPRSLGTRNTGELFF
>TRBV2|TRBJ2-1|.|once
TGTGCCAAGAACCGGGGCCTCAGCTTGGGGCAGTTCTTC
CAKNRGLSLGQFF